Listed below are T cell receptor beta chains from one sample, sequenced in a study of cytomegalovirus exposure and HLA in healthy donors. Libraries were prepared by immunoSEQ multiplex PCR; TCRdb keeps only in-frame clonotypes and omits some of them. The sample yields roughly 100,000 clones, approximately 80% seen once. The sequenced material came from PBMCs. Every receptor here comes from a man over 45 in good health and CMV-seronegative. Each CDR3 is given with its conserved first and last residue. D genes are given only for firm matches. Clone sizes are given selectively: once, few, many, or a class where the clone is expanded.

d_call | j_call | v_call | clone_size | cdr3_nt | cdr3_aa
TRBD1 | TRBJ1-5 | TRBV5-3 | NA | TGTGCCAGAAGCGGCCAGGGGGCGCCCCGTCAGCCCCAGCATTTT | CARSGQGAPRQPQHF
NA | TRBJ2-2 | TRBV11-3 | NA | TGTGCCAGCAGCTTAGGGGGGGACACCGGGGAGCTGTTTTTT | CASSLGGDTGELFF
NA | TRBJ1-1 | TRBV4-3 | few | TGCGCCAGCAGCTTAGACAGGACAGACACTGAAGCTTTCTTT | CASSLDRTDTEAFF
NA | TRBJ1-1 | TRBV5-4 | NA | TGTGCCAGCAGCCTTCGGGGGAACACTGAAGCTTTCTTT | CASSLRGNTEAFF
TRBD1 | TRBJ1-5 | TRBV7-2 | NA | TGTGCCAGCAGCACAGGGGGCGATCAGCCCCAGCATTTT | CASSTGGDQPQHF
NA | TRBJ2-5 | TRBV11-2 | NA | TGTGCCAGCAGCTTTTTCGCGGCGACGGGTGAGACCCAGTACTTC | CASSFFAATGETQYF
NA | TRBJ1-4 | TRBV18 | NA | TGTGCCAGCTCCGCTTTGGGGGCAGATGAAAAACTGTTTTTT | CASSALGADEKLFF
TRBD2 | TRBJ2-2 | TRBV6-1 | NA | TGTGCCAGCAGTGAGGGACTAGCGGGGGCTACGAACACCGGGGAGCTGTTTTTT | CASSEGLAGATNTGELFF
NA | TRBJ2-3 | TRBV10-1 | NA | TGCGCCAGCAGTGACCGAGGAACAGATACGCAGTATTTT | CASSDRGTDTQYF
NA | TRBJ1-1 | TRBV5-1 | NA | TGCGCCAGCAGCTTGACAGGCACTGAAGCTTTCTTT | CASSLTGTEAFF
TRBD2 | TRBJ2-3 | TRBV7-2 | NA | TGTGCCAGCAGCTTAGGCGGGACTAGCAAGGGTACGCAGTATTTT | CASSLGGTSKGTQYF
TRBD1 | TRBJ1-2 | TRBV11-1 | NA | TGTGCCAGCAGCCCCAGACAGGGGAATAACTATGGCTACACCTTC | CASSPRQGNNYGYTF
NA | TRBJ1-4 | TRBV4-1 | few | TGCGCCAGCAGCCAAGATGGGGCACCGCTTAATGAAAAACTGTTTTTT | CASSQDGAPLNEKLFF
TRBD2 | TRBJ2-1 | TRBV5-1 | once | TGCGCCAGCAGCTTGCTGAGTAGCGGGGCGTACAATGAGCAGTTCTTC | CASSLLSSGAYNEQFF
NA | TRBJ2-2 | TRBV4-1 | NA | TGCGCCAGCAGCCAGGGGGCTGGGGACACCGGGGAGCTGTTTTTT | CASSQGAGDTGELFF
TRBD1 | TRBJ2-1 | TRBV7-7 | NA | TGTGCTAGCAGCCTCGGACAGGGAGTCCCCAATGAGCAGTTCTTC | CASSLGQGVPNEQFF
NA | TRBJ1-1 | TRBV6-6 | NA | TGTGCCAGCAGTTACTCACCAGGGACTGAAGCTTTCTTT | CASSYSPGTEAFF
TRBD2 | TRBJ2-4 | TRBV5-6 | NA | TGTGCCAGCAGCTTGGCTAGCGGGGGTCTAAAAAACATTCAGTACTTC | CASSLASGGLKNIQYF
TRBD2 | TRBJ2-5 | TRBV5-8 | NA | TGTGCCAGCAGCTTGGATCCTAGCGGGTTGAGAGCAAAGACCCAGTACTTC | CASSLDPSGLRAKTQYF
TRBD1 | TRBJ2-3 | TRBV6-6 | NA | TGTGCCAGCAGTAGGGACAGGGGTTACGATACGCAGTATTTT | CASSRDRGYDTQYF
NA | TRBJ2-3 | TRBV15 | NA | TGTGCCACCAGCCTTGGCGGGAGCACAGATACGCAGTATTTT | CATSLGGSTDTQYF
NA | TRBJ1-1 | TRBV9 | NA | TGTGCCAGCGGAGAGGCAGGGGTCACTGAAGCTTTCTTT | CASGEAGVTEAFF
NA | TRBJ2-5 | TRBV27 | NA | TGTGCCAGCAGTATAGCTCCGGGGGAGACCCAGTACTTC | CASSIAPGETQYF
NA | TRBJ2-5 | TRBV7-8 | NA | TGTGCCAGCAGCAGATACAGCTTCCAAGAGACCCAGTACTTC | CASSRYSFQETQYF
TRBD2 | TRBJ2-2 | TRBV19 | NA | TGTGCCAGTATGGGGATCGGGACTAGCGTCGGGGAGCTGTTTTTT | CASMGIGTSVGELFF
NA | TRBJ1-1 | TRBV20-1 | NA | TGCAGTGCTAGTACAGTCACTGAAGCTTTCTTT | CSASTVTEAFF
NA | TRBJ1-2 | TRBV4-2 | once | TGTGCCAGCAGCCAAGATACCCGCAACAGGGACTATGGCTACACCTTC | CASSQDTRNRDYGYTF
TRBD1 | TRBJ1-5 | TRBV28 | NA | TGTGCCAGCAGTTTGGGGCAGGGGGCGAATCAGCCCCAGCATTTT | CASSLGQGANQPQHF
NA | TRBJ2-2 | TRBV5-1 | once | TGCGCCAGCAGCGAAGACAGGAGCTACACCGGGGAGCTGTTTTTT | CASSEDRSYTGELFF
NA | TRBJ1-3 | TRBV6-1 | NA | TGTGCTTCTAGGGGCAGGTTGAGCTCTGGAAACACCATATATTTT | CASRGRLSSGNTIYF